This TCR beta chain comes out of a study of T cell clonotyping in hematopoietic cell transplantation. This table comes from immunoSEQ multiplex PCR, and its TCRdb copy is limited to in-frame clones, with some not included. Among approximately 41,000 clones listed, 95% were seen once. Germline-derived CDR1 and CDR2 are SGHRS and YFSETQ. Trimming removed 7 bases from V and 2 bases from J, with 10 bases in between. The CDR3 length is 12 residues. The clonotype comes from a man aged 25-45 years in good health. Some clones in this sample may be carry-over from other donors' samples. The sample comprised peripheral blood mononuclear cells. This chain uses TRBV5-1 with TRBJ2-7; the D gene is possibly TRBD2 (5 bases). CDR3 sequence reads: CASAGLTYEQYF. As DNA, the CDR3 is TGCGCCAGCGCGGGCCTTACCTACGAGCAGTACTTC.